This T cell receptor (beta chain) was captured by sequencing in a study of blood T cells in healthy people across ages. A second PCR of 7 to 11 cycles used a sample-barcoded 5' primer and a J-beta primer mix. Unique molecular identifiers of 12 random nucleotides labeled each cDNA. Each CDR3 protein gets one entry after TCRdb re-called the 5' RACE reads with MiXCR. The sample has around 800,000 distinct CDR3 sequences, 62% seen once. Per the germline V gene, CDR1 is MGHRA and CDR2 is YSYEKL. There are 16 residues in the CDR3. V was pared by 1 base and J by 5 bases, with 17 bases between. The specimen sequenced was blood. This chain links TRBV4-1 with TRBJ1-2, with TRBD1 as a possible D gene (6 bases). The origin of this receptor is a man younger than 40 in good health. CDR3 amino acids: CASSQVWKDRGYGYTF. As DNA, the CDR3 is TGCGCCAGCAGCCAAGTCTGGAAGGACAGAGGGTATGGCTACACCTTC.